A selection of T cell receptor beta chains follows, all from one sample in a study of T cell repertoires in aging, cancer and after chemotherapy. Via MiXCR, TCRdb re-called the multiplex PCR reads, giving one row per CDR3 protein. Of under 9,000 distinct CDR3 sequences in the sample, around 30% were seen once. The source material was blood. These receptors were collected from a human donor with a blood cancer. The CDR3 runs from the conserved cysteine through the conserved F or W. Fields, in order: D gene, J gene, clone size, V gene, CDR3 DNA, CDR3 protein. A D gene is named only where the DNA matches it firmly. The size field is filled for only some rows; it gives once, few, many or a size class.

d_call: TRBD2
j_call: TRBJ2-1
clone_size: medium-sized
v_call: TRBV19
cdr3_nt: TGTGCCAGTAGCCCAGCTAGCGGGGGGGCCGTTGAGCAGTTCTTC
cdr3_aa: CASSPASGGAVEQFF

d_call: -
j_call: TRBJ2-7
clone_size: -
v_call: TRBV6-1
cdr3_nt: TGTGCCAGCAGTGAGTCGGGGGCCGTGTACGAGCAGTACTTC
cdr3_aa: CASSESGAVYEQYF

d_call: -
j_call: TRBJ1-1
clone_size: few
v_call: TRBV30
cdr3_nt: TGTGCCTGGAGTGTGAACACTGAAGCTTTCTTT
cdr3_aa: CAWSVNTEAFF

d_call: -
j_call: TRBJ2-2
clone_size: -
v_call: TRBV7-9
cdr3_nt: TGTGCCAGCAGCCAAGGGGGGGGCGCCGGGGAGCTGTTTTTT
cdr3_aa: CASSQGGGAGELFF

d_call: TRBD2
j_call: TRBJ2-6
clone_size: few
v_call: TRBV6-1
cdr3_nt: TGTGCCAGTTGTGCGGGAGGAGGCTCTGGGGCCAACGTCCTGACTTTC
cdr3_aa: CASCAGGGSGANVLTF

d_call: -
j_call: TRBJ1-2
clone_size: -
v_call: TRBV7-2
cdr3_nt: TGTGCCAGCAGCTTAGCAGGGGGGTATGGCTACACCTTC
cdr3_aa: CASSLAGGYGYTF

d_call: TRBD2
j_call: TRBJ2-1
clone_size: -
v_call: TRBV4-2
cdr3_nt: TGTGCCAGCAGCCAACGATCTTGGACTAGCGGGGGTGATAGCTCCTACAATGAGCAGTTCTTC
cdr3_aa: CASSQRSWTSGGDSSYNEQFF

d_call: TRBD1
j_call: TRBJ1-5
clone_size: few
v_call: TRBV18
cdr3_nt: TGTGCCAGCTCACCAGGAATGGGCGGGGACAGGGGGTTTAATCAGCCCCAGCATTTT
cdr3_aa: CASSPGMGGDRGFNQPQHF

d_call: -
j_call: TRBJ1-2
clone_size: few
v_call: TRBV6-6
cdr3_nt: TGTGCCAGCAGATCGAGGGTTTGGGACTATGGCTACACCTTC
cdr3_aa: CASRSRVWDYGYTF

d_call: TRBD2
j_call: TRBJ2-3
clone_size: medium-sized
v_call: TRBV19
cdr3_nt: TGTGCCACCACCGGGGGGGTCATGCGAAGAGATACGCAGTATTTT
cdr3_aa: CATTGGVMRRDTQYF

d_call: -
j_call: TRBJ2-7
clone_size: medium-sized
v_call: TRBV19
cdr3_nt: TGTGCCAGTAGTAGTACGGGGCGGACCTACGAGCAGTACTTC
cdr3_aa: CASSSTGRTYEQYF

d_call: -
j_call: TRBJ2-3
clone_size: -
v_call: TRBV12-3/TRBV12-4
cdr3_nt: TGTGCCAGCAGAGCCCGGGGGGCGATGGGGGTAGATACGCAGTATTTT
cdr3_aa: CASRARGAMGVDTQYF

d_call: -
j_call: TRBJ2-3
clone_size: -
v_call: TRBV20-1
cdr3_nt: TGCAGTGCTAGACAACCCCGGGACGCAGATACGCAGTATTTT
cdr3_aa: CSARQPRDADTQYF

d_call: -
j_call: TRBJ2-7
clone_size: -
v_call: TRBV18
cdr3_nt: TGTGCCAGCTCACCTCGGACAGTTTCCGAGCAGTACTTC
cdr3_aa: CASSPRTVSEQYF

d_call: -
j_call: TRBJ1-4
clone_size: few
v_call: TRBV13
cdr3_nt: TGTGCCAGCAGCCCGCTGGGATACGATGGAAATGAAAAACTGTTTTTT
cdr3_aa: CASSPLGYDGNEKLFF

d_call: -
j_call: TRBJ2-3
clone_size: medium-sized
v_call: TRBV30
cdr3_nt: TGTGCCTGGAGTGACCCCGCACCTACGCAGTATTTT
cdr3_aa: CAWSDPAPTQYF

d_call: -
j_call: TRBJ2-7
clone_size: medium-sized
v_call: TRBV13
cdr3_nt: TGTGCCAGCTCGTTGGGGGACGGACCCTACGAGCAGTACTTC
cdr3_aa: CASSLGDGPYEQYF

d_call: TRBD1
j_call: TRBJ1-1
clone_size: medium-sized
v_call: TRBV19
cdr3_nt: TGTGCCAGTAGTATGGTGGAGCGACAGGGCCTTGACAGTGAAGCTTTCTTT
cdr3_aa: CASSMVERQGLDSEAFF

d_call: -
j_call: TRBJ2-6
clone_size: -
v_call: TRBV7-2
cdr3_nt: TGTGCCAGCAGCTTAGTTTTTGGAGGGTCCGGGGCCAACGTCCTGACTTTC
cdr3_aa: CASSLVFGGSGANVLTF

d_call: TRBD1
j_call: TRBJ2-5
clone_size: once
v_call: TRBV5-1
cdr3_nt: TGCGCCAGCAGCTTGGCTCCGGGACAGGGGACAGAGACCCAGTACTTC
cdr3_aa: CASSLAPGQGTETQYF

d_call: -
j_call: TRBJ1-6
clone_size: medium-sized
v_call: TRBV12-3/TRBV12-4
cdr3_nt: TGTGCCAGCAGGCCTCGACAAGGGTTAGGATCACCCCTCCACTTT
cdr3_aa: CASRPRQGLGSPLHF

d_call: -
j_call: TRBJ1-4
clone_size: -
v_call: TRBV2
cdr3_nt: TGTGCCAGCATGGGGCTCGACTCTTATGAAAAACTGTTTTTT
cdr3_aa: CASMGLDSYEKLFF

d_call: TRBD2
j_call: TRBJ2-3
clone_size: medium-sized
v_call: TRBV6-4
cdr3_nt: TGTGCCAGCAGCCGGACTAGCGCAGATACGCAGTATTTT
cdr3_aa: CASSRTSADTQYF

d_call: -
j_call: TRBJ1-2
clone_size: medium-sized
v_call: TRBV19
cdr3_nt: TGTGCCAGTAGGCCACAGGACGGAAATGGCTACACCTTC
cdr3_aa: CASRPQDGNGYTF

d_call: -
j_call: TRBJ2-3
clone_size: few
v_call: TRBV6-2/TRBV6-3
cdr3_nt: TGTGCCAGCAGCCCCGCCGACGATACGCAGTATTTT
cdr3_aa: CASSPADDTQYF

d_call: -
j_call: TRBJ1-2
clone_size: -
v_call: TRBV18
cdr3_nt: TGTGCCAGCTCACCAACTGGACAACCCCACGGTGGCTACACCTTC
cdr3_aa: CASSPTGQPHGGYTF

d_call: TRBD1
j_call: TRBJ1-6
clone_size: -
v_call: TRBV7-2
cdr3_nt: TGTGCCAGAACCGACAGGGGGCTTTCACCCCTCCACTTT
cdr3_aa: CARTDRGLSPLHF

d_call: -
j_call: TRBJ1-1
clone_size: -
v_call: TRBV6-1
cdr3_nt: TGTGCCAGCAGTGAATCAGTTCTGAACACTGAAGCTTTCTTT
cdr3_aa: CASSESVLNTEAFF

d_call: TRBD2
j_call: TRBJ2-2
clone_size: -
v_call: TRBV20-1
cdr3_nt: TGCAGTGCTAGAGATCTGGGAGGGGTCGAAAGGACCGGGGAGCTGTTTTTT
cdr3_aa: CSARDLGGVERTGELFF

d_call: -
j_call: TRBJ1-2
clone_size: medium-sized
v_call: TRBV29-1
cdr3_nt: TGCAGCGTTGACGGAGATGGGGGGTTTAACTATGGCTACACCTTC
cdr3_aa: CSVDGDGGFNYGYTF

d_call: -
j_call: TRBJ2-5
clone_size: large
v_call: TRBV6-5
cdr3_nt: TGTGCCAGCAGTTACCGCGGGTCGGGGAGAGAGACCCAGTACTTC
cdr3_aa: CASSYRGSGRETQYF

d_call: -
j_call: TRBJ2-2
clone_size: medium-sized
v_call: TRBV19
cdr3_nt: TGTGCCAGTACCCTACTTGATGTCGCGAACACCGGGGAGCTGTTTTTT
cdr3_aa: CASTLLDVANTGELFF